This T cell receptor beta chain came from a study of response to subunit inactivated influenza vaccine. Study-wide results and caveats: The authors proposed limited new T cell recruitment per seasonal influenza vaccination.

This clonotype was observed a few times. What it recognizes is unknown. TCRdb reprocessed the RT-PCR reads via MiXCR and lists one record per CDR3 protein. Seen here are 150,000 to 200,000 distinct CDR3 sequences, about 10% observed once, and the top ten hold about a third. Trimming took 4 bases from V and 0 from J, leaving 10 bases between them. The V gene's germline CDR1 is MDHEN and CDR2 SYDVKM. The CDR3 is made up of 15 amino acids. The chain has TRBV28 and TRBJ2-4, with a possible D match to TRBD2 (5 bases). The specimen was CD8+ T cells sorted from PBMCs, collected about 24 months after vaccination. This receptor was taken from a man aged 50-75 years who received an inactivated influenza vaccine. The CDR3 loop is CASSYSGLAKNIQYF. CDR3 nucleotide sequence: TGTGCCAGCAGTTACAGCGGTCTAGCCAAAAACATTCAGTACTTC.